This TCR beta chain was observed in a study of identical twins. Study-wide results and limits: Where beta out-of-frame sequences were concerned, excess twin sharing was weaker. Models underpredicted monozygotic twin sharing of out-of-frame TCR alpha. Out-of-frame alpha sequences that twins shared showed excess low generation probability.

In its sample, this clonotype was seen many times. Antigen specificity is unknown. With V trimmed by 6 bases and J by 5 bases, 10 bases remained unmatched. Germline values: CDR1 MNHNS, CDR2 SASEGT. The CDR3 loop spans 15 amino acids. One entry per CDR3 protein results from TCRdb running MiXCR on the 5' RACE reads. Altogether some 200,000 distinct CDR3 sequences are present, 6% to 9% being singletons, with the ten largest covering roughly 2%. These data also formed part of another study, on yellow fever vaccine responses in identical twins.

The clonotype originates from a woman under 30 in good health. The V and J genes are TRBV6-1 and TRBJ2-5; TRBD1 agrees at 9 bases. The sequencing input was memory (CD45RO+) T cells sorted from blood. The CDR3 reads CASRGTGRSVETQYF. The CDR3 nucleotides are TGTGCCAGCAGGGGGACAGGGAGGTCGGTGGAGACCCAGTACTTC.